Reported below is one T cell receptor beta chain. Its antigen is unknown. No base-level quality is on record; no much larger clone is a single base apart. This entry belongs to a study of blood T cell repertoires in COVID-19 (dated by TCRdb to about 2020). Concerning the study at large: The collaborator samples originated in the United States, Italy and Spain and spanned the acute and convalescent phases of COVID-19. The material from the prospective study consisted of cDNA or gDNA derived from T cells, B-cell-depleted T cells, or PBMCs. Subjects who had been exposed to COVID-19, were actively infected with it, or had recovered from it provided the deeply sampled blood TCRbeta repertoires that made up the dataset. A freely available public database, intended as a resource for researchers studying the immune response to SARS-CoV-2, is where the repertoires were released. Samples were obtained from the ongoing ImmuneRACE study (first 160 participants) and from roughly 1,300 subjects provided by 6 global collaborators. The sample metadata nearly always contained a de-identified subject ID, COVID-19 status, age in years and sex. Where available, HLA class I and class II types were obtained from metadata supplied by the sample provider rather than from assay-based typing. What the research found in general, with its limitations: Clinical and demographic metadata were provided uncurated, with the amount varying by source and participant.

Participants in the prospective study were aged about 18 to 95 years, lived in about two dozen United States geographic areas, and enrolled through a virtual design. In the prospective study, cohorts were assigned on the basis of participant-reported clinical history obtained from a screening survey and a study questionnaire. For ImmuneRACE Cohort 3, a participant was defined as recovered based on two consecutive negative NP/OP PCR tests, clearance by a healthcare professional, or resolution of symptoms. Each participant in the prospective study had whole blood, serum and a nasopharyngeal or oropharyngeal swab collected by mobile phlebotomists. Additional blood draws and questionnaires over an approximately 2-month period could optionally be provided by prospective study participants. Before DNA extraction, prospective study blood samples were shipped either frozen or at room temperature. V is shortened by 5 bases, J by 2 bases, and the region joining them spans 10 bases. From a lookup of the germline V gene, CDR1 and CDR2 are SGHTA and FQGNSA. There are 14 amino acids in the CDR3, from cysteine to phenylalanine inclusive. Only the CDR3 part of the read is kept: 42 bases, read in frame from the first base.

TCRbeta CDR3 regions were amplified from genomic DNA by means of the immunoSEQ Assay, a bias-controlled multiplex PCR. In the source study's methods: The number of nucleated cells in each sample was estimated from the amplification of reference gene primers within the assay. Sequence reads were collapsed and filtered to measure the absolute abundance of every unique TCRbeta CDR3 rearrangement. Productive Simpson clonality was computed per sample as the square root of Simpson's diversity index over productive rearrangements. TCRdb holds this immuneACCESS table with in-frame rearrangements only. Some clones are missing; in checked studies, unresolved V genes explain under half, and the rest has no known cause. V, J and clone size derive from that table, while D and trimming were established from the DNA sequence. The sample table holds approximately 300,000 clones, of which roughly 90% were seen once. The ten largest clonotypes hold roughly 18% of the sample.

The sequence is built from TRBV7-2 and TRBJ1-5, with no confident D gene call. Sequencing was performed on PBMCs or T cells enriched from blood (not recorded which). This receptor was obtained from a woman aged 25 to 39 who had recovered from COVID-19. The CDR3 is CASSLPGGNQPQHF. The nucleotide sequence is TGTGCCAGCAGCCTCCCAGGCGGCAATCAGCCCCAGCATTTT. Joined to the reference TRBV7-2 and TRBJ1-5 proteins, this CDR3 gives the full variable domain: GAGVSQSPSNKVTEKGKDVELRCDPISGHTALYWYRQSLGQGLEFLIYFQGNSAPDKSGLPSDRFSAERTGGSVSTLTIQRTQQEDSAVYLCASSLPGGNQPQHFGDGTRLSIL.